This TCR beta chain was captured in a study of cytomegalovirus exposure and HLA in healthy donors. Study-wide points: One variant, a missense change in DCLRE1C, was linked in a later analysis to TCR beta V- and J-gene trimming. In a later analysis, across HLA loci, associated TCR counts were highest for DRB1, lowest for HLA-C. Cytomegalovirus-associated status was assigned to more than 150 TCR beta chains. Looking again later, the authors saw that most CMV-associated TCR beta chains seemed HLA-restricted.

The junction had 9 bases not matched to a gene; V was cut back by 4 bases and J by 0 bases. This CDR3 has 15 amino acids. Per germline, CDR1 GTSNPN and CDR2 SVGIG (reference sequence). Concerning this clone itself: Its antigen is unknown.

Vbeta (60) and Jbeta (13) primers were used in the PCR. Method: immunoSEQ multiplex PCR; TCRdb's copy keeps in-frame clones and lacks some. The top ten clones hold about 16% of a sample with around 220,000 clones, 65% to 80% of them seen once. The chain uses TRBV30 and TRBJ2-7, with 7 bases matching TRBD2. The TCR originated in a man aged 40-49 years in good health and CMV-seronegative. Sample: PBMCs. This CDR3 reads CAWTPGGRYSYEQYF. The DNA of the CDR3 is TGTGCCTGGACTCCGGGGGGACGATACTCCTACGAGCAGTACTTC.